This T cell receptor (beta chain) is from a study of blood T cell repertoires in COVID-19. Study in general: Sites across the United States, Italy and Spain contributed samples from acute and convalescent COVID-19. Nucleic acid was either cDNA or gDNA, and it came from T cells, B-cell-depleted T cells, or PBMCs.

Study processing details: Amplification of reference gene primers was used by the study to estimate nucleated cell counts. Clones were read by immunoSEQ multiplex PCR, and TCRdb kept only the in-frame ones, dropping some. The V and J calls and clone size are taken from that table; D and trimming were inferred from the DNA. The sample records around 250,000 clones, more than 80% being singletons. V lost 2 bases to trimming and J lost 8 bases; unmatched junction nucleotides: 9. CDR1 and CDR2 from the germline V gene are ENHRY and SYGVKD. CDR3 length: 15 amino acids. The chain employs TRBV10-3 and TRBJ1-2; 9 nucleotides align to TRBD1. The sample consisted of peripheral blood. The clonotype was recovered from a woman younger than 45 with active or convalescent COVID-19. CDR3 region: CAISEVGQGGEGYTF. The CDR3 DNA reads as TGTGCCATCAGTGAGGTGGGACAGGGAGGAGAAGGCTACACCTTC.